The next 9 T cell receptor beta chains were all read from a single sample in a study of T cells after posttransplantation cyclophosphamide. Only in-frame clones appear in the TCRdb table, and some are missing; sequencing was by immunoSEQ multiplex PCR. The sample is made up of about 44,000 clones, none counted only once. Sequenced input: PBMCs. Source of these receptors: a man aged 40-55 years in good health, CMV-negative, and a related stem cell transplant donor.

This clone was found many times. The chain employs TRBV19 and TRBJ1-5, with 10 bases identical to TRBD1. The V gene end was trimmed by 6 bases and the J gene end by 4 bases; junction bases not matched to a gene: 6. This CDR3 region has 15 residues. Per germline, CDR1 LNHDA and CDR2 SQIVND (reference sequence). The CDR3 bases are TGTGCCAGTAGCCCAGACAGGGGGCCAAATCAGCCCCAGCATTTT. It is translated as CASSPDRGPNQPQHF.

In this sample, this clone turned up a few times. This chain links TRBV18 with TRBJ2-5, with D possibly being TRBD2 (7 bases). With 5 bases removed from V and 2 bases from J, the gap between germline ends came to 15 bases. Germline values: CDR1 KGHSH, CDR2 LQKENI. The CDR3 is 15 residues long. CDR3 coding DNA: TGTGCCAGCTCAGCTTACGGGGGGCCTCAAGAGACCCAGTACTTC. Translation gives CASSAYGGPQETQYF.

Of note for this clone: Possible read error: a much larger clone is one base away. The gene calls are TRBV6-5 and TRBJ2-1, with 12 bases aligning to TRBD2. The germline V gene encodes CDR1 MNHEY and CDR2 SVGAGI. CDR3 length: 15 residues. The CDR3 protein is CASSHSSGGAREQLF. CDR3 DNA sequence: TGTGCCAGCAGTCACTCTAGCGGGGGGGCCAGAGAGCAGCTCTTC.

The chain is built from TRBV7-2 and TRBJ2-3, with 12 bases fitting TRBD2. This CDR3 comprises 16 residues. Trimming took 3 bases from V and 2 from J; bases not matched to a gene: 3. Germline assignment: CDR1 SGHTA and CDR2 FQGNSA. The CDR3 protein is CASSFRLAGATDTQYF. As DNA, the CDR3 is TGTGCCAGCAGCTTCCGACTAGCGGGAGCCACAGATACGCAGTATTTT.

This clone has at least ten counts. CDR3 bases: TGTGCCAGCAGTCACGAGGAGGGAGTTTCTGAAGCTTTCTTT. It is translated as CASSHEEGVSEAFF. V usage is TRBV6-5 and J usage is TRBJ1-1, with D uncertain. Germline CDR1 and CDR2: MNHEY and SVGAGI. The CDR3 has 14 amino acids. V lost 5 bases and J lost 6, with 16 bases in between.

There are many counts of this clone. This rearrangement joins TRBV29-1 to TRBJ2-5, with D hard to call. Trimming took off 4 bases at V and 2 bases at J, with 5 bases between the two ends. The CDR3 has 11 residues. Germline-derived CDR1 and CDR2 are SQVTM and ANQGSEA. The chain's CDR3 is CSVVTQETQYF. DNA of the CDR3: TGCAGCGTTGTCACACAAGAGACCCAGTACTTC. Full variable domain (remainder filled in from reference TRBV29-1 and TRBJ2-5): SAVISQKPSRDICQRGTSLTIQCQVDSQVTMMFWYRQQPGQSLTLIATANQGSEATYESGFVIDKFPISRPNLTFSTLTVSNMSPEDSSIYLCSVVTQETQYFGPGTRLLVL.

This clone was counted at least ten times. The gene calls are TRBV10-3 and TRBJ1-4; a possible D gene is TRBD1 (5 bases). Germline values: CDR1 ENHRY, CDR2 SYGVKD. This CDR3 has 12 residues. Trimming pared 6 bases from V and 5 bases from J, leaving 7 bases between. This CDR3 is CAISPGNEKLFF. The CDR3 DNA follows: TGTGCCATCAGCCCAGGGAATGAAAAACTGTTTTTT.

A word on this clone: A read error is likely, as this CDR3 ends without the conserved phenylalanine or tryptophan. The genes are TRBV18 and TRBJ1-3; 7 positions agree with TRBD1. Trimming cost V 5 bases and J 0 bases; bases outside gene matches: 7. The CDR3 totals 16 residues. Germline-derived CDR1 and CDR2 are KGHSH and LQKENI. The DNA for the CDR3 is TGTGCCAGCTCAACCGGGACAGCGAGCTCTGGAAACACCATATATCTT. The encoded protein is CASSTGTASSGNTIYL.

This clone has at least ten counts. The chain has TRBV6-4 and TRBJ2-1; 9 bases agree with TRBD1. V dropped 3 bases and J dropped 8; count of bases not matched to a gene: 8. This CDR3 is built from 15 residues. Germline-derived CDR1 and CDR2 are MRHNA and SNTAGT. The CDR3 nucleotides are TGTGCCAGCAGTGAAGGACAGGGGAGGTTCGATGAGCAGTTCTTC. This gives the protein CASSEGQGRFDEQFF.